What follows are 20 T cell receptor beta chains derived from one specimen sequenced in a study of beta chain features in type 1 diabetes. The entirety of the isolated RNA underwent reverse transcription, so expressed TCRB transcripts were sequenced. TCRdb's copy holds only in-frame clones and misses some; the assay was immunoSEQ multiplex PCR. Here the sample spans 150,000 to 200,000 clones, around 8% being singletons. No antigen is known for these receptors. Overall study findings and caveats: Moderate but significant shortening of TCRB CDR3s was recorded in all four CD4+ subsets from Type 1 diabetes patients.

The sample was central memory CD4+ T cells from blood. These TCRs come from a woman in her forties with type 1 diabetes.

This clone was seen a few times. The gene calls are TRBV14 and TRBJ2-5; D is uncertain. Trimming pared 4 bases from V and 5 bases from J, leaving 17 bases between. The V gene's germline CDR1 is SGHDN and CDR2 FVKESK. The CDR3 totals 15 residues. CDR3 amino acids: CASSPQTQARETQYF. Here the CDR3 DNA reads TGTGCCAGCAGCCCACAGACCCAGGCACGGGAGACCCAGTACTTC.

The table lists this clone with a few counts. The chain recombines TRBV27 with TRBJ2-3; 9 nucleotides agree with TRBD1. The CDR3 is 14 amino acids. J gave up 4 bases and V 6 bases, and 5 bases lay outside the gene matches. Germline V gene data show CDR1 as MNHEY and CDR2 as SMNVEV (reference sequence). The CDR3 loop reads CASRTDRGADTQYF. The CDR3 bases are TGTGCCAGCAGGACGGACAGGGGTGCAGATACGCAGTATTTT.

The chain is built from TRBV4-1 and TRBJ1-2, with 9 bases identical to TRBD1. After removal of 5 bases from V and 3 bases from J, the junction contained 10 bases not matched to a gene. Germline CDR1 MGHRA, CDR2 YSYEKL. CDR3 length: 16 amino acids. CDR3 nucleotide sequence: TGCGCCAGCAGCAGTCGATCGGGACAGGGACACTATGGCTACACCTTC. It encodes CASSSRSGQGHYGYTF.

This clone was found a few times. The CDR3 protein is CASSMGDFYEQYF. The CDR3 DNA sequence: TGTGCCAGTAGTATGGGAGACTTTTACGAGCAGTACTTC. The chain combines TRBV19 with TRBJ2-7; tentatively, D is TRBD2 (5 bases). The CDR3 has 13 amino acids. V dropped 3 bases and J dropped 4 bases, with 10 bases sitting between them. CDR1 is LNHDA and CDR2 is SQIVND in the germline V gene (reference sequence).

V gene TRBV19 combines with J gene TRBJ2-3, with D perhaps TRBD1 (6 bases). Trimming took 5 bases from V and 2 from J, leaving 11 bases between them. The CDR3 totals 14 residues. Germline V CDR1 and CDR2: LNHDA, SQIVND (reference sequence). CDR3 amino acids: CASSPRQDTDTQYF. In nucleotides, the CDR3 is TGTGCCAGTAGTCCCCGACAGGACACAGATACGCAGTATTTT.

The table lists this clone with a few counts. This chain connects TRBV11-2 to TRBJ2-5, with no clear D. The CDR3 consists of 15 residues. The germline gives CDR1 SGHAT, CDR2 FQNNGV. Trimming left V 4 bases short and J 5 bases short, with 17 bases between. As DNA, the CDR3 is TGTGCCAGCAGCTCCCAACAGATTCTTGGGGAGACCCAGTACTTC. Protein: CASSSQQILGETQYF. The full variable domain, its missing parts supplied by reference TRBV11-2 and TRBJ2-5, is EAGVAQSPRYKIIEKRQSVAFWCNPISGHATLYWYQQILGQGPKLLIQFQNNGVVDDSQLPKDRFSAERLKGVDSTLKIQPAKLEDSAVYLCASSSQQILGETQYFGPGTRLLVL.

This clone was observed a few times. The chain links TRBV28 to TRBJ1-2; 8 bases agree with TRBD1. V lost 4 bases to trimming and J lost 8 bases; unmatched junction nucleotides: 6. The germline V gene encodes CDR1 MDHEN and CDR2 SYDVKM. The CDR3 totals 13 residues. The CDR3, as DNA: TGTGCCAGCAGTTATACAGGGGGAGGCGGCTACACCTTC. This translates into CASSYTGGGGYTF.

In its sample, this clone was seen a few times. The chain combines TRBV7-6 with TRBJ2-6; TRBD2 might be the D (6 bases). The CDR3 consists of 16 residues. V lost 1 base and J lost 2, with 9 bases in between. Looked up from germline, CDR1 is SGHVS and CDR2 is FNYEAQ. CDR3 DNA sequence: TGTGCCAGCAGCTTAGTCGGGGGTACTGGGGCCAACGTCCTGACTTTC. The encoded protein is CASSLVGGTGANVLTF.

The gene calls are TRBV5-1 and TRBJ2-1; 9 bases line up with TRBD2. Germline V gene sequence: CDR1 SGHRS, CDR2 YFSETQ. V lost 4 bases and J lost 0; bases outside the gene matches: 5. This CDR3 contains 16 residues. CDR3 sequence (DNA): TGCGCCAGCAGCCAGCTTAGCGGGAGCTCCTACAATGAGCAGTTCTTC. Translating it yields CASSQLSGSSYNEQFF.

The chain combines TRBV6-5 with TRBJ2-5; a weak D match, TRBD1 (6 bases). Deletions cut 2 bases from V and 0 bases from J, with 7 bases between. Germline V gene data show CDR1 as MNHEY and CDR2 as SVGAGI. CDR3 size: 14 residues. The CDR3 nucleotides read TGTGCCAGCAGTTACGGGGGCTACCAAGAGACCCAGTACTTC. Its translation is CASSYGGYQETQYF.

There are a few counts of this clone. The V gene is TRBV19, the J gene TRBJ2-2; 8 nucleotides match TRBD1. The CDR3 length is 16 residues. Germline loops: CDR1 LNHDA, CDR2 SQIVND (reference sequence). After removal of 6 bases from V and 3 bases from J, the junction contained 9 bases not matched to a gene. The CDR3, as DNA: TGTGCCAGTAGACCTCCGGGACAGGACTACACCGGGGAGCTGTTTTTT. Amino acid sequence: CASRPPGQDYTGELFF.

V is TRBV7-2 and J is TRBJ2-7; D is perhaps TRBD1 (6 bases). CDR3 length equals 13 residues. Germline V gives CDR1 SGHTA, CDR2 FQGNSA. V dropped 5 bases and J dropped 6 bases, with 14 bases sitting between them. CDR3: CASSGSTGSEQYF. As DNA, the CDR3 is TGTGCCAGCAGCGGGAGTACAGGGTCCGAGCAGTACTTC.

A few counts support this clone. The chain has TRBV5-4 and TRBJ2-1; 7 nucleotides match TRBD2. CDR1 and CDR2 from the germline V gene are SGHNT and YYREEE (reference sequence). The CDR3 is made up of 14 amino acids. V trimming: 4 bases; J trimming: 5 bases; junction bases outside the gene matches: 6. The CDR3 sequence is CASSPGTINNEQFF. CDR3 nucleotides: TGTGCCAGCAGCCCCGGGACTATCAACAATGAGCAGTTCTTC.

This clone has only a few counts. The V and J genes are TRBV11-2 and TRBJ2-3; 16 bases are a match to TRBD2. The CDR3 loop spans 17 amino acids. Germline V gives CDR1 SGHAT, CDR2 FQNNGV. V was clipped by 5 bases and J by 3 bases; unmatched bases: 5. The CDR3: CASSHSGLAGGTDTQYF. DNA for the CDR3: TGTGCCAGCAGCCATTCGGGACTAGCGGGGGGGACAGATACGCAGTATTTT.

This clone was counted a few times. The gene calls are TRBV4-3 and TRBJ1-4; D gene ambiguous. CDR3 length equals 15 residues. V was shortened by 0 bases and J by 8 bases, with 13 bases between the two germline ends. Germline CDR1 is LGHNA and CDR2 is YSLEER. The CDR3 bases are TGCGCCAGCAGCCAAGAACGAACAGAGGGAGAAAAACTGTTTTTT. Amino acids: CASSQERTEGEKLFF.

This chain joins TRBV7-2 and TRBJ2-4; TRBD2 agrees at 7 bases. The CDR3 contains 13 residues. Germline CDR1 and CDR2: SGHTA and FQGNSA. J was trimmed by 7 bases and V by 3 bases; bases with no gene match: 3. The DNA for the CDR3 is TGTGCCAGCAGCTTCGCGGGAGCGAACATTCAGTACTTC. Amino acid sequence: CASSFAGANIQYF.

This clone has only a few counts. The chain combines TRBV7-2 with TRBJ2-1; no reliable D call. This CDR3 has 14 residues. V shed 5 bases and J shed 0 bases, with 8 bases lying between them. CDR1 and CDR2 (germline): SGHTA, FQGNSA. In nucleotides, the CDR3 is TGTGCCAGCAGCCCTTATAGCTCCTACAATGAGCAGTTCTTC. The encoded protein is CASSPYSSYNEQFF.

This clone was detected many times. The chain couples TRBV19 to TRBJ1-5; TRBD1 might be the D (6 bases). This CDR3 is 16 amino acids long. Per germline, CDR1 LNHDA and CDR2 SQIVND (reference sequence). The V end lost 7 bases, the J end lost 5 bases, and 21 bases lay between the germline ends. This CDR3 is CASTNPGGLGDQPQHF. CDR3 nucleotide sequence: TGTGCCAGTACTAATCCCGGGGGGCTTGGGGATCAGCCCCAGCATTTT.

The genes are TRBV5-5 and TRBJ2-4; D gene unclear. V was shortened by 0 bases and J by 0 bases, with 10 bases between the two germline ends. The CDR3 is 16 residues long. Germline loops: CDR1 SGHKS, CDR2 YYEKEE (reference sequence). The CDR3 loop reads CASSLVGGLAKNIQYF. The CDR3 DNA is TGTGCCAGCAGCTTGGTAGGCGGCTTAGCCAAAAACATTCAGTACTTC.

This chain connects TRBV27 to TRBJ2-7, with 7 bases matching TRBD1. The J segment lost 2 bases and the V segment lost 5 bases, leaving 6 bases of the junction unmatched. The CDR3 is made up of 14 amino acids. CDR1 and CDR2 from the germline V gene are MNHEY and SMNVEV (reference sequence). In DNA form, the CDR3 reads TGTGCCAGCAGTCCACGACAGGGCCCCTACGAGCAGTACTTC. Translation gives CASSPRQGPYEQYF.